Listed here is a single TCR beta chain. The antigen is undetermined. V was shortened by 4 bases and J by 6 bases, with 10 bases between the two germline ends. CDR1 and CDR2 from the germline V gene are WSHSY and SAAADI. This CDR3 has 14 amino acids. These data come from a study of CD8 T cells in ankylosing spondylitis. Findings of the study overall: The authors reported significant enrichment of disease-linked clones in matched ankylosing spondylitis synovial fluid. A TCR beta motif of several highly homologous variants seemed to mark ankylosing spondylitis blood. CD8+ cells made up the disease-linked clones, which were relatively rare in peripheral blood. There were earlier reports of some motif variants in reactive arthritis synovial fluid and blood.

Via MiXCR, TCRdb re-called the 5' RACE reads, giving one row per CDR3 protein. The table shows approximately 540,000 distinct CDR3 sequences, with over 9.5% occurring only once. The gene calls are TRBV10-2 and TRBJ1-6; D not certain. The TCR sequence derives from a male donor with ankylosing spondylitis. Sequences were obtained from blood, either unsorted or a sorted T cell fraction (not recorded which). The CDR3 coding sequence is TGCGCCAGCAGTGTCCGTGCGGCTAATTCACCCCTCCACTTT. As protein: CASSVRAANSPLHF.